This TCR beta chain derives from a study of blood T cell repertoires in COVID-19. Study-wide context: The cDNA or gDNA used as material had been derived from T cells, B-cell-depleted T cells, or PBMCs.

Germline assignment: CDR1 SGHRS and CDR2 YFSETQ. V lost 0 bases and J 0 bases, leaving 9 bases between the germline ends. CDR3 length equals 15 residues. Seattle patients were enrolled while actively infected and followed longitudinally. Original processing notes: Amplification from reference gene primers served as the basis for estimated nucleated cell counts. Profiling relied on immunoSEQ multiplex PCR, and the TCRdb table lists in-frame clones only, not all of them. That table supplies the V and J calls and clone size; D and trimming were determined from the DNA. Among roughly 380,000 clones listed, 89% were seen once. This clone was detected only once.

The rearrangement joins TRBV5-1 to TRBJ1-1; D gene unclear. The receptor comes from a woman in her thirties or forties with COVID-19, enrolled during active disease. The source material was peripheral blood. This CDR3 is CASSLGANLNTEAFF. In DNA form, the CDR3 reads TGCGCCAGCAGCTTGGGGGCCAATCTGAACACTGAAGCTTTCTTT.